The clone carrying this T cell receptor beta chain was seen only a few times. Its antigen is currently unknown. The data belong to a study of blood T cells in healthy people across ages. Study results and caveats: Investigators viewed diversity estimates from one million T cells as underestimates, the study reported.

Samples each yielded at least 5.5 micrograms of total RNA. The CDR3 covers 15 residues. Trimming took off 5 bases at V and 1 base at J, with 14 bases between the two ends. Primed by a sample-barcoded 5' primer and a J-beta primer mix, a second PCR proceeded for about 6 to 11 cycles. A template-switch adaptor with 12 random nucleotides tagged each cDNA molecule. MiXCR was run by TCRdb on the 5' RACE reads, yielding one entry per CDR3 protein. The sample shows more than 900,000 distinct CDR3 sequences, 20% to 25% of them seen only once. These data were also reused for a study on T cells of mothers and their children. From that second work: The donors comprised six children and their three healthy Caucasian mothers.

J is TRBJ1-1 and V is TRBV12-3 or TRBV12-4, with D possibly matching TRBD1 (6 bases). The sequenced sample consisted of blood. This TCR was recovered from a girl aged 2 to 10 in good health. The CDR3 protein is CASSPGRGQNTEAFF. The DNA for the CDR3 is TGTGCCAGCAGTCCAGGACGGGGGCAGAACACTGAAGCTTTCTTT.